A selection of T cell receptor beta chains follows, all from one sample in a study of blood T cell repertoires in COVID-19. Some clones are missing from TCRdb's copy, which holds only in-frame ones; the method was immunoSEQ multiplex PCR. The table has under 150,000 clones, less than 90% seen once. The sequenced material came from peripheral blood. These receptors were collected from a man aged 30-40 years with acute or convalescent COVID-19. The conserved cysteine and the conserved F or W are not part of the CDR3 here.

V gene	J gene	CDR3 protein
TRBV10-1	TRBJ2-1	ASSESGASGVNEQF
TRBV7-6	TRBJ2-3	ASSLWDRGRVKPADTQY
TRBV5-4	TRBJ1-4	ASSPDRANEKLF
TRBV14	TRBJ1-6	ASSLSPGQTSPLH
TRBV2	TRBJ2-2	ASRPTGYSTGELF
TRBV6-5	TRBJ1-2	ASSPIPGQIYGYT
TRBV4-1	TRBJ1-5	ASSQDLGAGGFQPQH
TRBV27	TRBJ2-1	ASSSRTSGRLTPYNEQF
TRBV11-1	TRBJ1-1	ASSSTGDTEAF
TRBV19	TRBJ2-2	ASSTGQGLGELF
TRBV5-1	TRBJ1-2	ASSFEGGRSYGYT
TRBV19	TRBJ1-5	ASSPYREQPQH
TRBV7-9	TRBJ1-5	ASSSTGGAVQPQH
TRBV19	TRBJ1-1	ASSIVAGRGEAF
TRBV30	TRBJ2-3	AWSVSLPQDTQY
TRBV5-4	TRBJ1-2	AIAGQGYGYT
TRBV7-9	TRBJ2-3	ASSPLTSGITDTQY
TRBV5-4	TRBJ1-4	ASQNSATNEKLF
TRBV11-1	TRBJ2-5	ASSHRRSQETQY
TRBV29-1	TRBJ1-1	SVLRQTLNTEAF
TRBV5-4	TRBJ2-1	ASSLMETSYNEQF
TRBV2	TRBJ2-3	ASSNLAGVTDTQY
TRBV30	TRBJ1-2	AWSGQGNLYGYT
TRBV7-6	TRBJ2-7	ASSLATGDEQY
TRBV10-3	TRBJ2-1	AISEWESSDEQF
TRBV5-4	TRBJ1-2	ASSPGGVFYGYT
TRBV6-5	TRBJ2-5	ASSYSTGQETQY
TRBV10-2	TRBJ1-6	ASTGQGGSPLH
TRBV19	TRBJ1-2	ASSPAGTGGFYGYT
TRBV11-2	TRBJ2-1	ASSLDRQNEQF
TRBV6-2/TRBV6-3	TRBJ2-1	ASSFSRYEQF
TRBV7-9	TRBJ1-1	ASSFRQYTEAF
TRBV4-3	TRBJ1-1	ASSQNPAGGGRNTEAF
TRBV6-5	TRBJ2-1	ASSYGTWAGNEQF
TRBV2	TRBJ2-5	ASSLSLQTQY
TRBV13	TRBJ1-5	ASSLSGWGVKSQPQH
TRBV30	TRBJ1-1	AWIERGGEGTEAF
TRBV28	TRBJ1-1	ASKGGGVNTEAF
TRBV4-1	TRBJ2-7	ASSQVGGNVYEQY
TRBV18	TRBJ1-6	ASSPGQGESPLH